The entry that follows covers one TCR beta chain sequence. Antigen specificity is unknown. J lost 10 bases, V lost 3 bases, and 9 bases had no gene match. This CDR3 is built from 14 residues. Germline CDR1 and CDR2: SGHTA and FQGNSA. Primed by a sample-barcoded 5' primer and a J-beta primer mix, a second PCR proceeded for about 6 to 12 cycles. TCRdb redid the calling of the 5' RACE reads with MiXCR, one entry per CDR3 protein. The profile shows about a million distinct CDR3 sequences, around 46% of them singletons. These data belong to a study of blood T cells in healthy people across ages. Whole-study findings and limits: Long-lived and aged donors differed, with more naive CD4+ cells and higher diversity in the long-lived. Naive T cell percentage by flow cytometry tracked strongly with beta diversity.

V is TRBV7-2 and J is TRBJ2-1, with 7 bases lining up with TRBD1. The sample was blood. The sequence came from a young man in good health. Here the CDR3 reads CASSLDRSLREQFF. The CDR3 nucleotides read TGTGCCAGCAGCTTGGACAGGAGCCTAAGAGAGCAGTTCTTC.